This T cell receptor beta chain was obtained from a study of blood T cell repertoires in COVID-19. Study in general: Sites in the United States, Italy and Spain provided acute and convalescent COVID-19 samples. Sources were T cells, B-cell-depleted T cells, or PBMCs; the material itself was cDNA or gDNA.

In the study's own analysis: Estimation of nucleated cell counts relied on the amplification of reference gene primers. Method: immunoSEQ multiplex PCR; TCRdb's copy keeps in-frame clones and lacks some. D and trimming come from the DNA, and the V and J calls and clone size come from that table. This table has around 93,000 clones, about 86% appearing once. This CDR3 is 16 amino acids long. The V segment lost 0 bases and the J segment 9 bases; nucleotides outside the gene matches: 7. Germline V lookup: CDR1 LGHNT, CDR2 FRNRAP. The sequencing sample was made of peripheral blood. The receptor was isolated from a man aged 55 to 70 with acute or convalescent COVID-19. The chain carries TRBV12-5 and TRBJ1-6; 8 bases are shared with TRBD1. The CDR3 nucleotides are TGTGCTAGTGGTTTGGTAGTGACAGGGGCTGGTTCACCCCTCCACTTT. It specifies CASGLVVTGAGSPLHF.